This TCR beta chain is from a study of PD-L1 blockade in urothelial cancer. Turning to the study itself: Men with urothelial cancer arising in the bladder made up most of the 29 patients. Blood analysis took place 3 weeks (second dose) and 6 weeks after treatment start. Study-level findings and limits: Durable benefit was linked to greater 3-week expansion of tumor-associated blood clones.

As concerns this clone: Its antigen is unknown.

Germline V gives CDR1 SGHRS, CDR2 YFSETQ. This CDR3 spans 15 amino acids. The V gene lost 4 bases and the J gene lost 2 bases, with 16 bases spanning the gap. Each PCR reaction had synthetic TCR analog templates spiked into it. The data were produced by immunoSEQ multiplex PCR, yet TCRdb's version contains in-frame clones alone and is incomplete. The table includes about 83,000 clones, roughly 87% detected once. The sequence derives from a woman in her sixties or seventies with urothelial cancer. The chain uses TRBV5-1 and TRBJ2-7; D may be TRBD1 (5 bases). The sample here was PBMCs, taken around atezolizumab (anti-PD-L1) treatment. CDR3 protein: CASSLGPQGTYEQYF. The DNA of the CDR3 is TGCGCCAGCAGCCTGGGGCCGCAGGGCACCTACGAGCAGTACTTC.